Shown below are 2 T cell receptor beta chains from a single sample sequenced in a study of T cell repertoires in cytomegalovirus infection. TCRdb re-called the reads through MiXCR, storing one row per CDR3 protein. The sample yields a few hundred thousand distinct CDR3 sequences, 8% to 9.5% seen once. The source material was PBMCs. The receptors come from a human donor in good health (CMV status not recorded). Some clones in this sample may be carry-over from other donors' samples.

This clonotype has ten or more counts. The chain links TRBV28 to TRBJ1-1, with D tentatively TRBD1 (5 bases). V shed 3 bases and J shed 4 bases, with 12 bases lying between them. CDR1 is MDHEN, CDR2 SYDVKM, per germline. The CDR3 loop spans 14 amino acids. The CDR3 here is CASSLPGDGTEAFF. CDR3 in DNA: TGTGCCAGCAGTTTGCCCGGGGACGGCACTGAAGCTTTCTTT.

Ten or more counts support this clonotype. This chain links TRBV7-2 with TRBJ1-2; 12 nucleotides match TRBD1. Trimming took 0 bases from V and 8 from J; bases not matched to a gene: 4. CDR3 length: 15 residues. Germline V CDR1 and CDR2: SGHTA, FQGNSA. The CDR3 nucleotides are TGTGCCAGCAGCTTAGCGGGGACAGGGGGCGAGGGCTACACCTTC. Amino acids: CASSLAGTGGEGYTF.